A single sample is the source of the 29 T cell receptor beta chains below, sequenced in a study of resident and recirculating memory T cells in vitiligo. Assay: immunoSEQ multiplex PCR; the TCRdb copy retains only in-frame clones and omits some. The data show about 45,000 clones, nearly 95% seen once. Sequencing was done on a sample of blood. The receptors derive from a male donor with vitiligo.

The V gene is TRBV30, the J gene TRBJ2-6; TRBD2 matches 7 bases. The junction had 5 bases not matched to a gene; V was cut back by 5 bases and J by 1 base. CDR1 and CDR2 from the germline V gene are GTSNPN and SVGIG (reference sequence). This CDR3 is 15 amino acids long. The CDR3 sequence: CAWGLGASGANVLTF. The CDR3 bases are TGTGCCTGGGGACTAGGGGCGTCTGGGGCCAACGTCCTGACTTTC.

This sequence joins TRBV6-6 and TRBJ1-1, with 8 bases that match TRBD1. Trimming removed 8 bases from V and 1 base from J; junction bases left unmatched: 9. Per germline, CDR1 MNHNY and CDR2 SVGAGI (reference sequence). CDR3 length equals 15 residues. The CDR3 sequence: CASEITRGQNTEAFF. The CDR3 DNA is TGTGCCAGCGAAATAACCAGGGGGCAGAACACTGAAGCTTTCTTT.

This chain connects TRBV7-9 to TRBJ1-5; 9 bases fit TRBD1. The CDR3 covers 15 residues. CDR1 and CDR2 (germline): SEHNR, FQNEAQ (reference sequence). J gave up 0 bases and V 4 bases, and 1 base lay outside the gene matches. CDR3 nucleotide sequence: TGTGCCAGCAGCTGGACAGGGGATAGCAATCAGCCCCAGCATTTT. It yields the protein CASSWTGDSNQPQHF. The complete variable domain, with remaining parts taken from reference TRBV7-9 and TRBJ1-5, reads DTGVSQNPRHKITKRGQNVTFRCDPISEHNRLYWYRQTLGQGPEFLTYFQNEAQLEKSRLLSDRFSAERPKGSFSTLEIQRTEQGDSAMYLCASSWTGDSNQPQHFGDGTRLSIL.

This chain joins TRBV30 and TRBJ1-5, with TRBD1 as a possible D gene (6 bases). This CDR3 is built from 18 residues. Trimming removed 1 base from V and 7 bases from J, with 26 bases in between. Per the germline V gene, CDR1 is GTSNPN and CDR2 is SVGIG (reference sequence). The CDR3 sequence: CAWSDKRFLRNTGQPQHF. The CDR3, as DNA: TGTGCCTGGAGTGACAAAAGGTTCTTACGGAATACAGGGCAGCCCCAGCATTTT.

The rearrangement joins TRBV7-9 to TRBJ1-2; 9 nucleotides align to TRBD1. Trimming took 2 bases from V and 4 from J; bases not matched to a gene: 5. From germline, CDR1 is SEHNR and CDR2 FQNEAQ (reference sequence). The CDR3 loop spans 15 amino acids. The CDR3 bases are TGTGCCAGCAGCTTATCGGACAGGGGCGTCTATGGCTACACCTTC. Its translation: CASSLSDRGVYGYTF.

The chain uses TRBV28 and TRBJ2-7, with 7 bases fitting TRBD1. The germline V gene has CDR1 MDHEN and CDR2 SYDVKM. The CDR3 sequence is 15 residues long. V lost 5 bases, J lost 2 bases, and 9 bases stayed unmatched. The CDR3 region is CASSLPGGGAYEQYF. CDR3 coding DNA: TGTGCCAGCAGTCTCCCAGGGGGTGGAGCCTACGAGCAGTACTTC.

The chain joins TRBV7-2 to TRBJ2-7, with 10 nucleotides matching TRBD2. Looked up from germline, CDR1 is SGHTA and CDR2 is FQGNSA. The CDR3 runs to 17 residues. The V gene end was trimmed by 2 bases and the J gene end by 0 bases; junction bases not matched to a gene: 7. Here the CDR3 reads CASSLTSGGAGSYEQYF. DNA of the CDR3: TGTGCCAGCAGCTTAACGAGCGGGGGGGCCGGCTCCTACGAGCAGTACTTC.

The chain carries TRBV6-1 and TRBJ2-5; TRBD2 matches at 10 bases. The junction had 2 bases not matched to a gene; V was cut back by 2 bases and J by 2 bases. This CDR3 comprises 15 residues. CDR1 and CDR2 (germline): MNHNS, SASEGT. The CDR3 here is CASSELAGEQETQYF. In DNA form, the CDR3 reads TGTGCCAGCAGTGAACTAGCGGGGGAACAAGAGACCCAGTACTTC.

The CDR3 region has the DNA TGCGCCAGCAGCTGGTCGGGTACAACTAATGAAAAACTGTTTTTT. It encodes CASSWSGTTNEKLFF. The chain couples TRBV5-1 to TRBJ1-4; no definite D call. CDR1 and CDR2 (germline): SGHRS, YFSETQ. The V gene lost 3 bases and the J gene lost 0 bases, with 9 bases spanning the gap. This CDR3 spans 15 amino acids.

The rearrangement uses TRBV7-3 and TRBJ2-5, with TRBD1 matching 8 bases. With 0 bases clipped from V and 4 bases from J, the junction kept 7 bases outside the gene matches. Looked up from germline, CDR1 is SGHTA and CDR2 is FQGTGA. The CDR3 is made up of 16 amino acids. CDR3 nucleotide sequence: TGTGCCAGCAGCTTAACAGGTCGACAGGGGCTAGAGACCCAGTACTTC. Translated, it gives CASSLTGRQGLETQYF.

The chain carries TRBV7-6 and TRBJ2-1; TRBD1 is a possible D gene (6 bases). V dropped 3 bases and J dropped 7 bases, with 10 bases sitting between them. Germline CDR1 is SGHVS and CDR2 is FNYEAQ. CDR3 length: 13 residues. The CDR3 DNA follows: TGTGCCAGCAGCTTTATACAGGGAAATGAGCAGTTCTTC. Residues: CASSFIQGNEQFF.

The chain couples TRBV30 to TRBJ2-2; perhaps TRBD1 as D (6 bases). Between the trimmed V and J ends, which lost 5 bases and 3 bases, there was a span of 16 bases. CDR3 length: 15 residues. The V gene's germline CDR1 is GTSNPN and CDR2 SVGIG (reference sequence). The CDR3 DNA follows: TGTGCCTGGGACATGTGGGACACCGACACCGGGGAGCTGTTTTTT. This gives the protein CAWDMWDTDTGELFF.

The chain couples TRBV6-1 to TRBJ1-1, with TRBD1 identical over 7 bases. From germline, CDR1 is MNHNS and CDR2 SASEGT. V shed 6 bases, J shed 3 bases, and the junction held 4 bases outside the gene matches. The CDR3 consists of 13 residues. The chain's CDR3 is CASSAQGYTEAFF. The CDR3 nucleotides read TGTGCCAGCAGCGCACAGGGGTACACTGAAGCTTTCTTT.

V gene TRBV6-1 combines with J gene TRBJ2-2; 8 bases agree with TRBD2. After removal of 1 base from V and 5 bases from J, the junction contained 15 bases not matched to a gene. The CDR3 sequence is 19 residues long. In germline, CDR1 is MNHNS, CDR2 SASEGT. CDR3 DNA sequence: TGTGCCAGCAGTGAAGAGGGGATATTTGGGCGGGGGGCTACCGGGGAGCTGTTTTTT. Its protein product is CASSEEGIFGRGATGELFF.

This chain uses TRBV4-3 with TRBJ2-7; D gene unclear. The V and J ends lost 0 bases and 2 bases respectively, with 8 bases between them. Germline values: CDR1 LGHNA, CDR2 YSLEER. CDR3 size: 14 residues. CDR3: CASSQDKQTYEQYF. The CDR3 coding sequence is TGCGCCAGCAGCCAAGATAAACAGACCTACGAGCAGTACTTC.

This chain links TRBV5-5 with TRBJ1-3; 9 bases match TRBD1. The germline V gene encodes CDR1 SGHKS and CDR2 YYEKEE (reference sequence). This CDR3 has 15 amino acids. V shed 4 bases and J 3 bases; nucleotides not matched to a gene: 5. CDR3 bases: TGTGCCAGCAGCACACAGGGGGCGCGTGGAAACACCATATATTTT. Its protein is CASSTQGARGNTIYF.

The CDR3 DNA sequence: TGTGCCAGCAGTTCCCTTAAGTCAGGGGGCATATACGAGCAGTACTTC. It codes for CASSSLKSGGIYEQYF. The genes are TRBV6-5 and TRBJ2-7, with 8 bases that match TRBD1. The germline gives CDR1 MNHEY, CDR2 SVGAGI. V dropped 4 bases and J dropped 4; count of bases not matched to a gene: 12. The CDR3 consists of 16 residues.

The chain is built from TRBV6-5 and TRBJ2-2; 8 bases are shared with TRBD1. Germline trimming cut 6 bases from V and 3 bases from J; bases unmatched to any gene: 3. The CDR3 runs 14 residues. The V gene's germline CDR1 is MNHEY and CDR2 SVGAGI. The CDR3 bases are TGTGCCAGCAGAAGGACAGGGTACACCGGGGAGCTGTTTTTT. Translation gives CASRRTGYTGELFF.

This chain links TRBV25-1 with TRBJ1-2; 10 nucleotides match TRBD1. This CDR3 has 16 residues. Germline trimming cut 2 bases from V and 4 bases from J; bases unmatched to any gene: 7. Germline lookup yields CDR1 MGHDK and CDR2 SYGVNS. Here the CDR3 DNA reads TGTGCCAGCAGTGAAGTAGACAGGGGGCTGATCTATGGCTACACCTTC. This sequence encodes CASSEVDRGLIYGYTF.

This chain connects TRBV27 to TRBJ2-1, with 13 bases aligning to TRBD2. The junction had 6 bases not matched to a gene; V was cut back by 6 bases and J by 1 base. The germline gives CDR1 MNHEY, CDR2 SMNVEV (reference sequence). The CDR3 has 17 residues. The CDR3 sequence is CASSLGTSGDSYNEQFF. CDR3 DNA sequence: TGTGCCAGCAGCCTCGGGACTAGCGGGGATTCCTACAATGAGCAGTTCTTC.

The chain employs TRBV7-2 and TRBJ2-1; TRBD2 agrees at 7 bases. The CDR3 is 15 residues long. Trimming at V came to 4 bases and at J to 2 bases, leaving 5 bases not matched to a gene. Germline V gives CDR1 SGHTA, CDR2 FQGNSA. CDR3 amino acids: CASSSAGTTYNEQFF. The CDR3 coding sequence is TGTGCCAGCAGCTCCGCCGGGACTACCTACAATGAGCAGTTCTTC.

The chain combines TRBV18 with TRBJ2-5; D call uncertain. CDR3 length: 11 residues. Germline CDR1 and CDR2: KGHSH and LQKENI. V lost 3 bases to trimming and J lost 4 bases, with 3 bases between them. The CDR3 here is CASSPGETQYF. The CDR3, as DNA: TGTGCCAGCTCACCCGGAGAGACCCAGTACTTC. The variable domain in full, with the rest retrieved from reference TRBV18 and TRBJ2-5, is NAGVMQNPRHLVRRRGQEARLRCSPMKGHSHVYWYRQLPEEGLKFMVYLQKENIIDESGMPKERFSAEFPKEGPSILRIQQVVRGDSAAYFCASSPGETQYFGPGTRLLVL.

J is TRBJ2-3 and V is TRBV20-1; D is uncertain. Trimming stripped 4 bases from V and 4 bases from J, with 6 bases between. The CDR3 extends over 11 amino acids. Per germline, CDR1 DFQATT and CDR2 SNEGSKA (reference sequence). The CDR3 DNA reads TGCAGTGCTAAACGGGCAGATACGCAGTATTTT. Translation: CSAKRADTQYF.

The table lists this clone with a count of one. The chain has TRBV5-1 and TRBJ2-2, with D possibly TRBD1 on 6 matching bases. CDR3 size: 14 residues. Trimming left V 2 bases short and J 6 bases short, with 11 bases between. Germline CDR1 SGHRS, CDR2 YFSETQ. The CDR3: CASSLRGGSGELFF. The CDR3 DNA is TGCGCCAGCAGCTTAAGAGGGGGATCCGGGGAGCTGTTTTTT.

V gene TRBV5-1 combines with J gene TRBJ1-1; D is unclear. Between the trimmed V and J ends, which lost 4 bases and 6 bases, there was a span of 16 bases. CDR3 length: 14 amino acids. The germline gives CDR1 SGHRS, CDR2 YFSETQ. The CDR3 loop is CASSLDNPQAEAFF. CDR3 in DNA: TGCGCCAGCAGCCTCGACAATCCCCAGGCTGAAGCTTTCTTT.

The V gene is TRBV4-2, the J gene TRBJ2-5, with a tentative D call TRBD1 (5 bases). Germline CDR1 is LGHNA and CDR2 is YNFKEQ. V lost 2 bases and J 4 bases, leaving 11 bases between the germline ends. The CDR3 spans 14 residues. CDR3 sequence (DNA): TGTGCCAGCAGCCAAAACTGGGGCGGAGAGACCCAGTACTTC. It codes for CASSQNWGGETQYF.

V usage is TRBV6-6 and J usage is TRBJ2-7; 10 nucleotides agree with TRBD1. J gave up 3 bases and V 6 bases, and 11 bases lay outside the gene matches. The CDR3 totals 16 residues. Germline V gives CDR1 MNHNY, CDR2 SVGAGI (reference sequence). CDR3 loop: CASRQTGTGAHYEQYF. The DNA for the CDR3 is TGTGCCAGCAGACAAACCGGGACAGGGGCCCACTACGAGCAGTACTTC.

This clone was counted between two and nine times. The genes are TRBV6-1 and TRBJ1-6; D is undetermined. The CDR3 length is 12 residues. Trimming stripped 7 bases from V and 9 bases from J, with 10 bases between. The germline V gene has CDR1 MNHNS and CDR2 SASEGT. CDR3 sequence: CASNAGISPLHF. The DNA of the CDR3 is TGTGCCAGCAATGCGGGGATTTCACCCCTCCACTTT.

V gene TRBV5-6 combines with J gene TRBJ1-1; 7 nucleotides agree with TRBD1. Looked up from germline, CDR1 is SGHDT and CDR2 is YYEEEE. This CDR3 has 14 residues. The J segment lost 3 bases and the V segment lost 2 bases, leaving 4 bases of the junction unmatched. The CDR3 protein is CASSFGDSYTEAFF. CDR3 DNA sequence: TGTGCCAGCAGCTTTGGGGACAGTTACACTGAAGCTTTCTTT.